This T cell receptor beta chain emerged from a study of cytomegalovirus exposure and HLA in healthy donors. Findings and limits, study-wide: Most TCR sequences were uncommon, yet certain public TCRs appeared in many donors. Researchers catalogued approximately 170 TCR beta chains as cytomegalovirus-associated. The tendency of first-cohort TCR clusters to co-occur in the roughly 110 validation repertoires was the finding of a later analysis.

Germline CDR1 reads SGDLS; CDR2 reads YYNGEE. V shed 1 base, J shed 8 bases, and the junction held 3 bases outside the gene matches. CDR3 size: 15 residues. Comments on this clone: Its antigen is not identified.

This table comes from immunoSEQ multiplex PCR, and its TCRdb copy is limited to in-frame clones, with some not included. Of roughly 150,000 clones listed, approximately 84% are singletons. Sequencing input: PBMCs. The sequence derives from a young man in good health and CMV-seropositive. The rearrangement uses TRBV9 and TRBJ2-1; 13 bases agree with TRBD2. The CDR3 protein is CASSVRTSGRDEQFF. The CDR3 DNA sequence: TGTGCCAGCAGCGTAAGGACTAGCGGGAGAGATGAGCAGTTCTTC.